The 24 T cell receptor beta chains given below trace back to one sample, sequenced in a study of T cell clonality in common variable immunodeficiency (dated by TCRdb to the mid-2010s). General conclusions and limits of the study: CVID TCRbeta sequences were reported to have fewer deletions and N-nucleotide insertions and to lack highly modified clones with 13 or more V deletions.

To prepare the library, the immunoSEQ multiplex PCR assay was applied. TCRdb limited this immuneACCESS table to in-frame rearrangements with V and J called. A share of clones is missing; checked studies link under half to unresolved V genes, and the rest is unexplained. This sample was tabulated with some 10,000 clones, among which there are no singletons. 6% to 7% of the sample is held by the ten biggest clonotypes. The antigens of these receptors remain unknown. The sequenced sample consisted of peripheral blood mononuclear cells. All receptors come from a human donor with common variable immunodeficiency.

Concerning this clone: Read data end 3 residues before the CDR3 end; the end is taken from the germline J gene. The genes are TRBV7-9 and TRBJ2-7; unclear D gene. V was pared by 5 bases and J by 4 bases, with 9 bases between. CDR1 is SEHNR and CDR2 is FQNEAQ in the germline V gene (reference sequence). CDR3 length: 12 residues. CDR3 bases read: TGTGCCAGCAGCCACACAGAATACGAG. Translated: CASSHTEYE. The full CDR3 sequence reads CASSHTEYEQYF. The full variable domain, rest sourced from reference TRBV7-9 and TRBJ2-7, is DTGVSQNPRHKITKRGQNVTFRCDPISEHNRLYWYRQTLGQGPEFLTYFQNEAQLEKSRLLSDRFSAERPKGSFSTLEIQRTEQGDSAMYLCASSHTEYEQYFGPGTRLTVT.

CDR3: CASRIREANSPLHF. The sequenced CDR3 bases are TGTGCCAGCAGGATCAGGGAGGCGAATTCACCC. The chain couples TRBV11-2 to TRBJ1-6; possibly TRBD1 for D (5 bases). The CDR3 extends 3 residues past the end of the read, so its final part is completed from the germline J gene. The CDR3 totals 14 residues. V gave up 6 bases and J gave up 7 bases, with 13 bases separating them. Germline lookup yields CDR1 SGHAT and CDR2 FQNNGV.

Comment on this clone: The read falls 3 residues short of the CDR3 end, and the missing part is taken from the germline J gene. The rearrangement links TRBV6-2 or TRBV6-3 to TRBJ2-2; D is uncertain. V lost 0 bases, J lost 7 bases, and 18 bases lay in between. CDR1 and CDR2 from the germline V gene are MNHEY and SVGEGT. The CDR3 consists of 17 residues. CDR3 loop: CASSYSGSSMGGGELFF. Incomplete CDR3 DNA: TGTGCCAGCAGTTACTCTGGTAGCTCCATGGGTGGCGGGGAG.

As regards this clone: The CDR3 extends 3 residues past the end of the read, so its final part is completed from the germline J gene. The chain carries TRBV7-3 and TRBJ2-1, with 13 bases matching TRBD2. The J segment lost 6 bases and the V segment lost 5 bases, leaving 7 bases of the junction unmatched. This CDR3 is 16 amino acids long. Germline assignment: CDR1 SGHTA and CDR2 FQGTGA. This CDR3 is CASSARLAGGSNEQFF. Partial CDR3 DNA: TGTGCCAGCAGCGCCAGACTAGCGGGAGGCTCCAATGAG.

This clone was counted at least ten times. Coverage ceases 3 residues before the CDR3 finishes, and the germline J gene fills in the end. The rearrangement uses TRBV10-1 and TRBJ1-2, with 9 bases matching TRBD1. The V gene end was trimmed by 4 bases and the J gene end by 0 bases; junction bases not matched to a gene: 3. CDR3 size: 15 residues. From germline, CDR1 is WNHNN and CDR2 SYGVQD (reference sequence). The sequenced part of the CDR3 DNA is TGCGCCAGCAGTGCCGGGACAGGGACTAACTATGGC. Protein sequence: CASSAGTGTNYG. The full CDR3 reads CASSAGTGTNYGYTF.

Points on this clone: The missing CDR3 end, 3 residues past where the read stops, is filled in from the germline J gene. The rearrangement links TRBV19 to TRBJ2-7; D not certain. This CDR3 has 14 amino acids. Deletions cut 3 bases from V and 3 bases from J, with 12 bases between. Germline CDR1 reads LNHDA; CDR2 reads SQIVND (reference sequence). CDR3 DNA (partial): TGTGCCAGTAGTATCCGAACTACCCACTACGAG. It is translated as CASSIRTTHYE. The whole CDR3 protein reads CASSIRTTHYEQYF.

There are a few counts of this clone. Read sequence stops 3 residues before the CDR3 end, and the germline J gene provides the missing end. The chain is built from TRBV19 and TRBJ2-7, with 7 nucleotides matching TRBD2. The junction had 13 bases not matched to a gene; V was cut back by 5 bases and J by 3 bases. The CDR3 spans 16 residues. CDR1 and CDR2 (germline): LNHDA, SQIVND (reference sequence). The CDR3 DNA, read in part, is TGTGCCAGTAGTGTTGGAGCCCCGACTAGCAGCTACGAG. Translating gives CASSVGAPTSSYE. From start to end, the CDR3 is CASSVGAPTSSYEQYF. Full variable domain (outside the CDR3, taken from reference TRBV19 and TRBJ2-7): DGGITQSPKYLFRKEGQNVTLSCEQNLNHDAMYWYRQDPGQGLRLIYYSQIVNDFQKGDIAEGYSVSREKKESFPLTVTSAQKNPTAFYLCASSVGAPTSSYEQYFGPGTRLTVT.

This clone was seen more than once but under ten times. The DNA ends 3 residues before the CDR3 does, and the rest of the CDR3 is filled in from the germline J gene. This chain links TRBV19 with TRBJ1-2; D gene ambiguous. Trimming stripped 3 bases from V and 2 bases from J, with 7 bases between. Germline CDR1 and CDR2: LNHDA and SQIVND (reference sequence). The CDR3 runs 13 residues. The CDR3 spells CASSMGGNYGYTF. CDR3 DNA, as far as it was read: TGTGCCAGTAGTATGGGCGGGAACTATGGC.

As regards this clone: The read comes to an end 3 residues before the CDR3 does, leaving the germline J gene to fill in the end. The rearrangement uses TRBV19 and TRBJ2-3; perhaps TRBD1 as D (6 bases). Germline CDR1 is LNHDA and CDR2 is SQIVND (reference sequence). This CDR3 has 17 residues. The CDR3 loop is CASSSAGTTTTRWPQYF. The sequenced CDR3 bases are TGTGCCAGTAGTTCCGCCGGGACAACCACCACTCGGTGGCCG. The entire variable domain, with the rest obtained from reference TRBV19 and TRBJ2-3, is as follows: DGGITQSPKYLFRKEGQNVTLSCEQNLNHDAMYWYRQDPGQGLRLIYYSQIVNDFQKGDIAEGYSVSREKKESFPLTVTSAQKNPTAFYLCASSSAGTTTTRWPQYFGPGTRLTVL.

This clone was seen more than once but under ten times. A junction boundary mismatches the germline segment, possibly from a read error. The read terminates 3 residues before the CDR3 end, so the remaining end is supplied by the germline J gene. The chain has TRBV18 and TRBJ1-5; a possible D gene is TRBD1 (6 bases). Germline assignment: CDR1 KGHSH and CDR2 LQKENI. The length of the CDR3 is 15 residues. The sequenced part of the CDR3 DNA is TGTGCCAGCTCACCAGCGGGGGCGGGTAATCAACCC. Translating it yields CASSPAGAGNQP. Given in full, the CDR3 is CASSPAGAGNQPQHF.

This clone came up a few times. The read terminates 3 residues ahead of where the CDR3 ends, so the germline J gene completes it. This chain joins TRBV7-2 and TRBJ2-7, with D possibly being TRBD2 (7 bases). V lost 0 bases to trimming and J lost 6 bases, with 12 bases between them. CDR3 size: 14 residues. Germline V gene data show CDR1 as SGHTA and CDR2 as FQGNSA. CDR3 in amino acids: CASSLAGGGSEQYF. The part of the CDR3 DNA that was read is TGTGCCAGCAGCTTAGCGGGAGGGGGATCCGAG.

The sample holds a few counts of this clone. The missing CDR3 end, 3 residues past where the read stops, is filled in from the germline J gene. This chain joins TRBV6-1 and TRBJ2-7; tentatively, D is TRBD1 (6 bases). CDR3 size: 14 residues. Germline values: CDR1 MNHNS, CDR2 SASEGT. The ends were cut back, 3 bases at V and 2 bases at J, with 11 bases in the middle. The CDR3 spells CASSEWTAAYEQYF. The CDR3 DNA, read in part, is TGTGCCAGCAGTGAGTGGACAGCAGCCTACGAG.

Details on this clone: The read falls 3 residues short of the CDR3 end, and the missing part is taken from the germline J gene. V gene TRBV19 combines with J gene TRBJ1-5; tentatively, D is TRBD1 (6 bases). Trimming stripped 1 base from V and 0 bases from J, with 13 bases between. CDR3 size: 17 residues. Per the germline V gene, CDR1 is LNHDA and CDR2 is SQIVND (reference sequence). CDR3 bases read: TGTGCCAGTAGTATAGTCGGGTCAGGGGTTAGCAATCAGCCC. Amino acids: CASSIVGSGVSNQP. In full, the CDR3 reads CASSIVGSGVSNQPQHF.

Concerning this clone itself: The CDR3 extends 3 residues past the end of the read, so its final part is completed from the germline J gene. The chain uses TRBV7-2 and TRBJ2-1; 7 nucleotides align to TRBD2. The V segment lost 6 bases and the J segment 1 base; nucleotides outside the gene matches: 6. This CDR3 is built from 15 residues. CDR1 is SGHTA and CDR2 is FQGNSA in the germline V gene. The CDR3: CASRSSGKSYNEQFF. The sequenced CDR3 bases are TGTGCCAGCAGGTCGAGCGGGAAATCCTACAATGAG.

In this sample, this clone turned up a few times. The observed sequence ends 3 residues before the CDR3 terminus, with the missing tail filled in from the germline J gene. V usage is TRBV7-2 and J usage is TRBJ2-1; no reliable D call. Germline V CDR1 and CDR2: SGHTA, FQGNSA. Trimming took off 2 bases at V and 6 bases at J, with 5 bases between the two ends. The CDR3 runs to 12 residues. The DNA read from the CDR3 is TGTGCCAGCAGCTTATTAGCCAATGAG. Protein sequence: CASSLLANE. The full CDR3 protein is CASSLLANEQFF. Looking up the rest from reference TRBV7-2 and TRBJ2-1 gives the full variable domain: GAGVSQSPSNKVTEKGKDVELRCDPISGHTALYWYRQSLGQGLEFLIYFQGNSAPDKSGLPSDRFSAERTGGSVSTLTIQRTQQEDSAVYLCASSLLANEQFFGPGTRLTVL.

The table lists this clone with a few counts. The read ends 3 residues shy of where the CDR3 ends; the end is completed using the germline J gene. This chain uses TRBV2 with TRBJ1-5; D remains ambiguous. The CDR3 sequence is 13 residues long. Germline V gene data show CDR1 as SNHLY and CDR2 as FYNNEI. The V end lost 4 bases, the J end lost 4 bases, and 8 bases lay between the germline ends. CDR3 region: CASSVQRNQPQHF. Partial CDR3 DNA: TGTGCCAGCAGTGTGCAAAGGAATCAGCCC.

About this clone: The read comes to an end 3 residues before the CDR3 does, leaving the germline J gene to fill in the end. The chain employs TRBV6-1 and TRBJ1-6, with TRBD1 identical over 7 bases. Germline V gives CDR1 MNHNS, CDR2 SASEGT. The CDR3 totals 14 residues. This chain's CDR3 is CASSDNRGTSPLHF. The part of the CDR3 DNA that was read is TGTGCCAGCAGTGACAACAGGGGAACATCCCCC.

Notes on this clone: Read data end 3 residues before the CDR3 end; the end is taken from the germline J gene. Other DNA sequences of this sample code for an identical CDR3. This chain joins TRBV7-3 and TRBJ2-7; D remains ambiguous. The germline gives CDR1 SGHTA, CDR2 FQGTGA. The CDR3 runs to 14 residues. The V end lost 2 bases, the J end lost 0 bases, and 8 bases lay between the germline ends. Incomplete CDR3 DNA: TGTGCCAGCAGCTTAGGCGGAGCCTCCTACGAG. Amino acid sequence: CASSLGGASYE. The full CDR3 protein reads CASSLGGASYEQYF.

This clone occurred a few times. The CDR3 end lies 3 residues beyond the end of the read and is filled in from the germline J gene. The chain links TRBV7-9 to TRBJ2-7; D perhaps matches TRBD2 (7 bases). This CDR3 is built from 15 residues. Germline CDR1 and CDR2: SEHNR and FQNEAQ (reference sequence). The V and J ends lost 6 bases and 3 bases respectively, with 18 bases between them. The CDR3 loop is CASRPEGGGSYEQYF. The sequenced part of the CDR3 DNA is TGTGCCAGCAGGCCTGAAGGGGGGGGGAGCTACGAG.

This clone came up a few times. The read terminates 3 residues ahead of where the CDR3 ends, so the germline J gene completes it. The chain employs TRBV10-3 and TRBJ2-1; 10 bases match TRBD2. The CDR3 totals 19 residues. The V and J ends lost 3 bases and 6 bases, in that order; junction bases with no gene match: 17. Germline V lookup: CDR1 ENHRY, CDR2 SYGVKD. CDR3 DNA (partial): TGTGCCATCAGTGACCCGGATATGATTAGCGGGAGGTTCAGCAATGAG. Translated, it gives CAISDPDMISGRFSNE. The complete CDR3 reads CAISDPDMISGRFSNEQFF.

Notes on this clone: The CDR3 extends 3 residues past the end of the read, so its final part is completed from the germline J gene. V is TRBV7-9 and J is TRBJ1-6; D might be TRBD1 (5 bases). The CDR3 runs 12 residues. CDR1 and CDR2 from the germline V gene are SEHNR and FQNEAQ (reference sequence). The V end was cut by 3 bases, the J end by 10 bases, with 7 bases between. The covered CDR3 bases are TGTGCCAGCAGCTTGGGGGGGTCACCC. Translation: CASSLGGSP. Given in full, the CDR3 is CASSLGGSPLHF.

Comment on this clone: The DNA ends 3 residues before the CDR3 does, and the rest of the CDR3 is filled in from the germline J gene. This chain uses TRBV19 with TRBJ2-1; D remains ambiguous. The germline V gene has CDR1 LNHDA and CDR2 SQIVND (reference sequence). V dropped 5 bases and J dropped 0 bases, with 8 bases sitting between them. The CDR3 covers 14 residues. The part of the CDR3 DNA that was read is TGTGCCAGTAGTCTGACTGACTCCTACAATGAG. Translation: CASSLTDSYNE. The CDR3, in full, reads CASSLTDSYNEQFF.

This clone appeared a few times. The sequenced fragment ends 3 residues before the CDR3 boundary, so the rest is inferred from the germline J gene. The J gene is TRBJ2-5, the V gene TRBV5-1; D is tentatively TRBD1 or TRBD2 (6 bases each). Germline V gene lookup returns CDR1 SGHRS and CDR2 YFSETQ. This CDR3 has 13 residues. V lost 5 bases, J lost 4 bases, and 12 bases lay in between. The CDR3 region is CASREGTSETQYF. CDR3 DNA (partial): TGCGCCAGCAGGGAGGGGACATCAGAGACC.

This clone was seen a handful of times. The observed sequence ends 3 residues before the CDR3 terminus, with the missing tail filled in from the germline J gene. The rearrangement uses TRBV6-2 or TRBV6-3 and TRBJ2-7; 10 nucleotides agree with TRBD2. The trim removed 2 bases at V and 4 bases at J, leaving 5 bases unmatched. Germline lookup yields CDR1 MNHEY and CDR2 SVGEGT. The CDR3 totals 15 residues. The CDR3 reads CASSYPAGGSYEQYF. CDR3 bases read: TGTGCCAGCAGTTACCCAGCGGGAGGGAGTTACGAG.